This TCR beta chain was captured by sequencing in a study of Graves' ophthalmopathy and Graves' hyperthyroidism. Amplification of the TCR beta CDR3 regions used RNA transcripts (as template). Second-round multiplex PCR came after first-round RT-PCR with HTBI primers. Using its own MiXCR run on the multiplex PCR reads, TCRdb lists one record per CDR3 protein. The sample includes 900,000 to 1,200,000 distinct CDR3 sequences, 35% to 40% of them seen just once. Many counts were recorded for this clonotype. Germline trimming cut 6 bases from V and 1 base from J; bases unmatched to any gene: 5. Germline V lookup: CDR1 SQVTM, CDR2 ANQGSEA. This CDR3 comprises 13 residues.

The sequence came from an adult man with Graves' hyperthyroidism. The specimen was peripheral blood or thyroid tissue (not recorded which). The chain is built from TRBV29-1 and TRBJ2-7; TRBD1 agrees at 8 bases. CDR3 amino acids: CSVMTGESYEQYF. CDR3 bases: TGCAGCGTAATGACAGGGGAGTCCTACGAGCAGTACTTC.